One and the same sample provided the 21 T cell receptor beta chains below, sequenced in a study of T cells after yellow fever vaccination. TCRdb reanalysed the 5' RACE reads using MiXCR and keeps one entry per CDR3 protein. The sample yields 510,000 or so distinct CDR3 sequences, under 25% seen once. Sequenced here: PBMCs, sampled 15 days after the yellow fever booster vaccination. All receptors derive from a man younger than 45 who received the YFV17D yellow fever vaccine.

The CDR3 DNA reads as TGCAGCGTTGTGTTAACCGGGGAGCTGTTTTTT. Its protein product is CSVVLTGELFF. This rearrangement joins TRBV29-1 to TRBJ2-2; D ambiguous. This CDR3 is built from 11 residues. Germline lookup yields CDR1 SQVTM and CDR2 ANQGSEA. Trimming stripped 4 bases from V and 5 bases from J, with 5 bases between.

The rearrangement links TRBV19 to TRBJ2-7; tentative D call: TRBD1 (6 bases). Germline CDR1 LNHDA, CDR2 SQIVND (reference sequence). The CDR3 runs to 12 residues. Trimming stripped 10 bases from V and 4 bases from J, with 14 bases between. The CDR3: CATSQGAYEQYF. The CDR3 coding sequence is TGTGCCACTTCACAGGGAGCATACGAGCAGTACTTC.

This clonotype was seen once. This chain links TRBV24-1 with TRBJ2-1, with TRBD2 matching 8 bases. The junction had 11 bases not matched to a gene; V was cut back by 9 bases and J by 2 bases. The CDR3 is made up of 16 amino acids. Germline loops: CDR1 KGHDR, CDR2 SFDVKD. CDR3 residues: CATEEFSGSTYNEQFF. The CDR3 nucleotides read TGTGCCACCGAGGAGTTCAGCGGGAGCACCTACAATGAGCAGTTCTTC.

The rearrangement uses TRBV12-3 or TRBV12-4 and TRBJ1-6; D call uncertain. CDR3 length equals 12 residues. Trimming shortened V by 4 bases and J by 13 bases, and 11 bases separated the two germline ends. This CDR3 is CASSSTPAPLHF. The CDR3 nucleotides read TGTGCCAGCAGTTCAACACCGGCGCCCCTCCACTTT.

The chain couples TRBV20-1 to TRBJ2-2; D remains ambiguous. The CDR3 is 13 amino acids. CDR1 and CDR2 from the germline V gene are DFQATT and SNEGSKA (reference sequence). Deletions cut 6 bases from V and 4 bases from J, with 12 bases between. As DNA, the CDR3 is TGCAGTGCCCGAAATCCCGTCACCGGGGAGCTGTTTTTT. Translating it yields CSARNPVTGELFF.

CDR3 in DNA: TGTGCCAGCAGTTTACGCGCCGGGACTAGCATTAGCGAGACCCAGTACTTC. Amino acid sequence: CASSLRAGTSISETQYF. The chain employs TRBV27 and TRBJ2-5, with 9 bases that match TRBD2. Germline V lookup: CDR1 MNHEY, CDR2 SMNVEV (reference sequence). The V segment lost 2 bases and the J segment 5 bases; nucleotides outside the gene matches: 12. This CDR3 contains 17 residues.

This clonotype was detected a few times. V and J are TRBV7-2 and TRBJ2-5, with TRBD2 matching 7 bases. Per the germline V gene, CDR1 is SGHTA and CDR2 is FQGNSA. This CDR3 spans 16 amino acids. After removal of 1 base from V and 4 bases from J, the junction contained 9 bases not matched to a gene. Here the CDR3 reads CASSLGGGGVGETQYF. The CDR3 DNA reads as TGTGCCAGCAGCTTAGGCGGCGGGGGAGTTGGAGAGACCCAGTACTTC.

This chain connects TRBV6-5 to TRBJ2-7; 7 nucleotides align to TRBD2. CDR1 and CDR2 from the germline V gene are MNHEY and SVGAGI. CDR3 size: 15 residues. The ends lost 7 bases at V and 5 bases at J; junction bases unmatched: 14. In DNA, the CDR3 is TGTGCCAGCATGTTCTGGGCGGGAGTCGGCCACGAGCAGTACTTC. Protein: CASMFWAGVGHEQYF.

The chain links TRBV6-5 to TRBJ2-7, with TRBD2 identical over 9 bases. This CDR3 spans 17 amino acids. Germline CDR1 reads MNHEY; CDR2 reads SVGAGI. The V gene end was trimmed by 2 bases and the J gene end by 2 bases; junction bases not matched to a gene: 10. The chain's CDR3 is CASSYGLAGIIAYEQYF. The CDR3 bases are TGTGCCAGCAGTTACGGGCTAGCGGGAATAATTGCCTACGAGCAGTACTTC.

This clonotype has a handful of counts. The chain combines TRBV12-3 or TRBV12-4 with TRBJ2-7; D is unclear. The CDR3 extends over 14 amino acids. V was shortened by 3 bases and J by 2 bases, with 11 bases between the two germline ends. The CDR3 nucleotides read TGTGCCAGCAGTTTGCGTCGGAATACCTACGAGCAGTACTTC. Translated, it gives CASSLRRNTYEQYF.

The chain joins TRBV9 to TRBJ2-1, with 11 bases that match TRBD1. Losses at the gene ends were 3 bases for V and 4 bases for J; bases not matched to a gene: 15. CDR3 length: 19 residues. CDR1 is SGDLS, CDR2 YYNGEE, per germline. The DNA for the CDR3 is TGTGCCAGCAGCGGGACAGGGGGCAAGAAAGGCCGGTATTACAATGAGCAGTTCTTC. Amino acids: CASSGTGGKKGRYYNEQFF.

The chain is built from TRBV18 and TRBJ2-1; D possibly uses TRBD1 or TRBD2 (6 bases each). Germline CDR1 and CDR2: KGHSH and LQKENI. Trimming left V 0 bases short and J 6 bases short, with 12 bases between. There are 15 residues in the CDR3. The CDR3 protein is CASSPPSPGANEQFF. In DNA form, the CDR3 reads TGTGCCAGCTCACCACCCAGCCCGGGGGCCAATGAGCAGTTCTTC.

This clonotype was observed a few times. The chain couples TRBV7-2 to TRBJ2-3, with D unclear. This CDR3 has 15 amino acids. Trimming cost V 7 bases and J 2 bases, with 16 bases left between them. Germline V CDR1 and CDR2: SGHTA, FQGNSA. CDR3 DNA: TGTGCCAGCACCCACGGGCCAGAGACCACAGATACGCAGTATTTT. It encodes CASTHGPETTDTQYF.

The sample holds a few counts of this clonotype. The chain is built from TRBV11-2 and TRBJ2-3, with D perhaps TRBD2 (6 bases). The CDR3 contains 18 residues. The germline V and J ends were trimmed by 5 bases and 6 bases, with 27 bases remaining between them. Germline-derived CDR1 and CDR2 are SGHAT and FQNNGV. In DNA, the CDR3 is TGTGCCAGCAGCCATCAGATCGGCGGGATGGTGAGGATGGATACGCAGTATTTT. Amino acids: CASSHQIGGMVRMDTQYF.

This clonotype has a handful of counts. The CDR3, as DNA: TGTGCCAGCAGCTTAATGAGCGGCCTTTCCTACAATGAGCAGTTCTTC. Its protein is CASSLMSGLSYNEQFF. The chain recombines TRBV7-2 with TRBJ2-1; D may be TRBD2 (5 bases). The CDR3 has 16 amino acids. Trimming took off 2 bases at V and 1 base at J, with 12 bases between the two ends. Germline V CDR1 and CDR2: SGHTA, FQGNSA. The full variable domain, completed using reference TRBV7-2 and TRBJ2-1, is GAGVSQSPSNKVTEKGKDVELRCDPISGHTALYWYRQSLGQGLEFLIYFQGNSAPDKSGLPSDRFSAERTGGSVSTLTIQRTQQEDSAVYLCASSLMSGLSYNEQFFGPGTRLTVL.

V and J are TRBV12-5 and TRBJ2-1; 8 bases map to TRBD2. Trimming at V came to 4 bases and at J to 8 bases, leaving 22 bases not matched to a gene. The CDR3 covers 19 residues. The germline V gene has CDR1 LGHNT and CDR2 FRNRAP. The CDR3 region has the DNA TGTGCTAGTGGTTCCTTTCGGGGTGTTAGCGGGACTACGGGGGATGAGCAGTTCTTC. It is translated as CASGSFRGVSGTTGDEQFF.

This clonotype was seen only a few times. The genes are TRBV14 and TRBJ1-2; no clear D. Germline lookup yields CDR1 SGHDN and CDR2 FVKESK. The CDR3 has 13 amino acids. Deletions cut 0 bases from V and 3 bases from J, with 5 bases between. CDR3 loop: CASSQDFDYGYTF. The CDR3 coding sequence is TGTGCCAGCAGCCAAGATTTCGACTATGGCTACACCTTC.

This clonotype was counted a few times. V usage is TRBV11-1 and J usage is TRBJ2-7; D not certain. The V gene lost 3 bases and the J gene lost 6 bases, with 9 bases spanning the gap. The V gene's germline CDR1 is SGHAT and CDR2 FQDESV (reference sequence). CDR3 length: 12 residues. The CDR3 spells CASSFAGSEQYF. The CDR3 nucleotides read TGTGCCAGCAGCTTCGCAGGTTCCGAGCAGTACTTC.

Only a few counts were recorded for this clonotype. The genes are TRBV4-3 and TRBJ2-3; D gene uncertain. Trimming left V 0 bases short and J 0 bases short, with 4 bases between. The germline gives CDR1 LGHNA, CDR2 YSLEER. The CDR3 is made up of 14 amino acids. Written as DNA, the CDR3 is TGCGCCAGCAGCCAAGAGATTAGCACAGATACGCAGTATTTT. Amino acids: CASSQEISTDTQYF.

The gene calls are TRBV7-8 and TRBJ2-3; a weak D match, TRBD2 (6 bases). V was clipped by 8 bases and J by 0 bases, with 12 bases between them. Germline loops: CDR1 SGHVS, CDR2 FQNEAQ. The CDR3 contains 14 residues. The CDR3 region is CASRLGGSTDTQYF. The CDR3 coding sequence is TGTGCCAGCCGGCTAGGAGGGAGCACAGATACGCAGTATTTT.

The chain couples TRBV12-3 or TRBV12-4 to TRBJ2-2; D is uncertain. V lost 5 bases and J lost 7, with 14 bases in between. This CDR3 is built from 14 residues. CDR3 protein: CASSTSLENGELFF. CDR3 DNA sequence: TGTGCCAGCAGTACGTCCTTGGAGAACGGGGAGCTGTTTTTT.